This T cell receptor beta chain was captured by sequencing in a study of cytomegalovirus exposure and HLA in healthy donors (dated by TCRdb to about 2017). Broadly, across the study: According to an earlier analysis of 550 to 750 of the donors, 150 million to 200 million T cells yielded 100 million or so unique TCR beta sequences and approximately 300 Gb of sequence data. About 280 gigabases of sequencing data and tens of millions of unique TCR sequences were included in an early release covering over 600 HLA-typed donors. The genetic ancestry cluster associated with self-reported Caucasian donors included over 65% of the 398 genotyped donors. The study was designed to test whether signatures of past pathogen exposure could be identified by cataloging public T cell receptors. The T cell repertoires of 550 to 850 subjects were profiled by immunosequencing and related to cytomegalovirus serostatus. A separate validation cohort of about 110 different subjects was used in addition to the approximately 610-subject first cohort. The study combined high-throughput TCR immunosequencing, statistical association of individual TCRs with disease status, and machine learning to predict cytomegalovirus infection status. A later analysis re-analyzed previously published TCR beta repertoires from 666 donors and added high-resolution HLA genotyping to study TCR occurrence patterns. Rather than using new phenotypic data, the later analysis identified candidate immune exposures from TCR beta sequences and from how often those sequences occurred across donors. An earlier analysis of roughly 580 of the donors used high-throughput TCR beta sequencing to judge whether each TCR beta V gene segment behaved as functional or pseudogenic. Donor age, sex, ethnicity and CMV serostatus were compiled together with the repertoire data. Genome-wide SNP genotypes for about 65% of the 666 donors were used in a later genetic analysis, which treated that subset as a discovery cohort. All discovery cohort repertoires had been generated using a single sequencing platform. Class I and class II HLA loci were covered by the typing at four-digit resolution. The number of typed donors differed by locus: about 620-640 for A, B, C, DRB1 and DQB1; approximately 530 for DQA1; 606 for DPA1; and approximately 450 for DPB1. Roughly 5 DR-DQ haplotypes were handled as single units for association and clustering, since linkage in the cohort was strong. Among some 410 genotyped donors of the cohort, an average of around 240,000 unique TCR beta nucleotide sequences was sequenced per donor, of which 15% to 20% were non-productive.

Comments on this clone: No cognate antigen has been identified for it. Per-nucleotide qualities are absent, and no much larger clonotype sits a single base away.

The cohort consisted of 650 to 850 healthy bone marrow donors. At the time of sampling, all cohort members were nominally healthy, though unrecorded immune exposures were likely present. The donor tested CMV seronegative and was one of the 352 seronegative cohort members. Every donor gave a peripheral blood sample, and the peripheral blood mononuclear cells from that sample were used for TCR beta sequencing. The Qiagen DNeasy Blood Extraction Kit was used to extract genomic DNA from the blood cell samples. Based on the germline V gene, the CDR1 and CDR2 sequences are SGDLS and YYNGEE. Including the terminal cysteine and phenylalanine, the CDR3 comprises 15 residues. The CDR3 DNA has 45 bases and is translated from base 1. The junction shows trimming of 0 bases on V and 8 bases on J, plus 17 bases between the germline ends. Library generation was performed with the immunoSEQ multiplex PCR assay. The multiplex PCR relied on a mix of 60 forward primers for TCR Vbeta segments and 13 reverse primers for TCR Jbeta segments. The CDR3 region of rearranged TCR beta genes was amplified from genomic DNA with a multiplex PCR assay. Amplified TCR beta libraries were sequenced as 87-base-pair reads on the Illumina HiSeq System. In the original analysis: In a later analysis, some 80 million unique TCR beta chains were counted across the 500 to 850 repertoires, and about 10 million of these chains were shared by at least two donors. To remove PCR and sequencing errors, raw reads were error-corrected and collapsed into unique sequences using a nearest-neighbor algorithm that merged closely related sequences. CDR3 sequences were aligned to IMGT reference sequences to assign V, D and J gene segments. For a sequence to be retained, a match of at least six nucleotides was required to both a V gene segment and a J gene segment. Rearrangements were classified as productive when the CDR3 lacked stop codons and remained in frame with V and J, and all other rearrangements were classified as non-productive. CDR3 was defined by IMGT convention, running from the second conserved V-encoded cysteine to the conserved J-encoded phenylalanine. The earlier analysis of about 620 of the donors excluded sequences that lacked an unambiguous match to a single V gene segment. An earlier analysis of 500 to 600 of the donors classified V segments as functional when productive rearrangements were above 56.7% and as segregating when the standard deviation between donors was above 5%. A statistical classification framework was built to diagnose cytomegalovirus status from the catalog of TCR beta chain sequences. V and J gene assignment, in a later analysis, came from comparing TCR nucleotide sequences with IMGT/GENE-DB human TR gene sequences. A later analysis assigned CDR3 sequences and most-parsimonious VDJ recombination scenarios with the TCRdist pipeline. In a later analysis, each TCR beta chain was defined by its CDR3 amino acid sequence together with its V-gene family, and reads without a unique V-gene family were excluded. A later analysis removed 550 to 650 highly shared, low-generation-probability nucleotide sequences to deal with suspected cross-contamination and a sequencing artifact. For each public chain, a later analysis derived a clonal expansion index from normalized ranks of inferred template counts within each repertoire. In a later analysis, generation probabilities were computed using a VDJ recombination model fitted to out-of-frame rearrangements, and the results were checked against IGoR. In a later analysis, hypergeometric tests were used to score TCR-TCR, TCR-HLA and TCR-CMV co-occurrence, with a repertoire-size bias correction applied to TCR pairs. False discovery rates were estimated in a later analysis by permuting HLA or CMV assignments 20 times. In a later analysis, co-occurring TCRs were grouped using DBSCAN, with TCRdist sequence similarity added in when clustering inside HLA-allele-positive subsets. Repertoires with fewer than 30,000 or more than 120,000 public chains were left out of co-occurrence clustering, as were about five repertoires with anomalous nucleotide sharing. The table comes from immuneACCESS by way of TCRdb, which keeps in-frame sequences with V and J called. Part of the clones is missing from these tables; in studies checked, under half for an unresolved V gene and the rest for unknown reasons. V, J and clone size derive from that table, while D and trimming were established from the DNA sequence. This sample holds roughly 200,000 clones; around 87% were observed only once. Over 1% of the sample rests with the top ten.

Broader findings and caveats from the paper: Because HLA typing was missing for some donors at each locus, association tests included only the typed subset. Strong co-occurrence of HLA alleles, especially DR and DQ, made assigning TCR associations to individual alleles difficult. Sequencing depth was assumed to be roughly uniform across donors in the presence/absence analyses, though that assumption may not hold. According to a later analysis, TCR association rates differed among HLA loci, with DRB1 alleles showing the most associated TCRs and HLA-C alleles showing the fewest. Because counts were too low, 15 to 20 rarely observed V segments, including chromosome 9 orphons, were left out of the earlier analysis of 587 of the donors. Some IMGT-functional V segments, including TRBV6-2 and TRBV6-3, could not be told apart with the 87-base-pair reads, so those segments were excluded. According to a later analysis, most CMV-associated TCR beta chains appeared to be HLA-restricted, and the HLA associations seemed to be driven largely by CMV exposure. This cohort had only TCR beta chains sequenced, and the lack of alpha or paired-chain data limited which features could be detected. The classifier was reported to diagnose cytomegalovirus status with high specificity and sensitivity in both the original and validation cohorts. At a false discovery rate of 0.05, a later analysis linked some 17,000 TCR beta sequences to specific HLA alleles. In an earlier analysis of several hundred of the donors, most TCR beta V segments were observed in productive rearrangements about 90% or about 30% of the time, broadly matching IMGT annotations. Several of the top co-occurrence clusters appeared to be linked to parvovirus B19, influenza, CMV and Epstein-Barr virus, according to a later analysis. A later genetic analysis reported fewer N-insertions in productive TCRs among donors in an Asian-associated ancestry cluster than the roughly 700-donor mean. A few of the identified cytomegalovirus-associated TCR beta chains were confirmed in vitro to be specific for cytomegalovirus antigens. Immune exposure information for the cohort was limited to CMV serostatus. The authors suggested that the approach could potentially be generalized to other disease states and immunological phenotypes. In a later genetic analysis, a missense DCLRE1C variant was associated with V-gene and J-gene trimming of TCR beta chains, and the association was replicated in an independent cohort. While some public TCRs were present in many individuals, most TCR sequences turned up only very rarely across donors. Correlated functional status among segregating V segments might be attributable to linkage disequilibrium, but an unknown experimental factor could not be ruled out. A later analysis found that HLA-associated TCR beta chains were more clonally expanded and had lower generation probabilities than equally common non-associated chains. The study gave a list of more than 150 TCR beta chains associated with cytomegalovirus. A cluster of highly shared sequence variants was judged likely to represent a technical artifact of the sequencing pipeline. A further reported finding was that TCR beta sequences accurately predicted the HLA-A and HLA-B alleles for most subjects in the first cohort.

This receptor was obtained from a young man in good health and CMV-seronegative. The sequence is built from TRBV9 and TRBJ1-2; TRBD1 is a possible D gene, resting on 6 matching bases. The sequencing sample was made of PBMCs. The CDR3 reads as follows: CASSVDGQMFYGYTF. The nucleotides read TGTGCCAGCAGCGTAGATGGACAGATGTTCTACGGCTACACCTTC.